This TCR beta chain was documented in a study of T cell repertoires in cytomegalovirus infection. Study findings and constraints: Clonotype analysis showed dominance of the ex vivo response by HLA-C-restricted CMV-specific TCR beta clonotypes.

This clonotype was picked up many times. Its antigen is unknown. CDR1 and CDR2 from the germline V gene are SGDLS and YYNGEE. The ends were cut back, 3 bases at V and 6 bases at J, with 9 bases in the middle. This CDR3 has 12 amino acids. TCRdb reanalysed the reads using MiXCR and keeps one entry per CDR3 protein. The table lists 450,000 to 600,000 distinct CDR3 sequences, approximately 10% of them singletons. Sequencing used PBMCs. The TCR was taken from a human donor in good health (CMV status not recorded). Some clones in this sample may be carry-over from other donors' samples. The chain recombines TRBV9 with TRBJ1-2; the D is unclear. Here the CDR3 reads CASSGIEHGYTF. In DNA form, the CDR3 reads TGTGCCAGCAGCGGGATAGAGCATGGCTACACCTTC.